A single sample is the source of the 8 T cell receptor beta chains below, sequenced in a study of molecular identifiers for immune sequencing clone quantification (dated by TCRdb to 2017 to 2018). Libraries were constructed by PCR. Sequencer: NextSeq 500. TCRdb reprocessing: public reads trimmed at Q25 with fastp, clones called with MiXCR, in-frame beta chains kept. Rows matching on CDR3 protein sequence are summarized as one entry with the most common DNA and genes. The sample has approximately 680,000 distinct CDR3 sequences on record, roughly 23% of them singletons. The biggest ten clones account for 0.7% to 0.95% of the sample. The sequencing sample was made of naive CD8+ T cells from blood, with Jurkat cell RNA spiked in. This specimen's cell subset or site label, per the study, means: FACS-sorted CD8+CD4-CCR7+CD45RA+ naive T cells. Every receptor here comes from a human donor in good health. Some libraries in this study had Jurkat cell RNA spiked in.

This clonotype was counted ten times or more. V is TRBV6-5 and J is TRBJ2-5; D possibly uses TRBD1 or TRBD2 (5 bases each). Germline V CDR1 and CDR2: MNHEY, SVGAGI. With 2 bases removed from V and 4 bases from J, the gap between germline ends came to 14 bases. The CDR3 runs 15 residues. The DNA for the CDR3 is TGTGCCAGCAGTTACGGTTCCGGGGACCGAGAGACCCAGTACTTC. Translated, it gives CASSYGSGDRETQYF.

The table lists this clonotype with many counts. The V gene is TRBV12-5, the J gene TRBJ2-6, with 8 bases matching TRBD1. J gave up 0 bases and V 4 bases, and 14 bases lay outside the gene matches. Germline-derived CDR1 and CDR2 are LGHNT and FRNRAP. CDR3 length: 20 residues. The CDR3 nucleotides are TGTGCTAGTGGTTCATGGATCGGACAGGGTGTAAGCTCTGGGGCCAACGTCCTGACTTTC. Translation gives CASGSWIGQGVSSGANVLTF.

This clonotype was detected only a few times. The rearrangement joins TRBV27 to TRBJ1-1; 9 nucleotides align to TRBD1. V lost 4 bases to trimming and J lost 3 bases; unmatched junction nucleotides: 6. CDR3 length: 15 amino acids. Germline CDR1 MNHEY, CDR2 SMNVEV (reference sequence). CDR3 amino acids: CASSWGQGSHTEAFF. CDR3 DNA: TGTGCCAGCAGTTGGGGACAGGGTTCTCACACTGAAGCTTTCTTT.

This clonotype was recorded at least ten times. The chain is built from TRBV4-3 and TRBJ2-2; D might be TRBD2 (6 bases). This CDR3 region has 16 residues. V lost 4 bases and J 4 bases, leaving 16 bases between the germline ends. CDR1 and CDR2 from the germline V gene are LGHNA and YSLEER. CDR3 nucleotide sequence: TGCGCCAGCAGCCTCCGCTTCGGGGGTTTCACCGGGGAGCTGTTTTTT. It is translated as CASSLRFGGFTGELFF.

This clonotype occurred a few times. V gene TRBV9 combines with J gene TRBJ2-3; 9 bases match TRBD2. Germline loops: CDR1 SGDLS, CDR2 YYNGEE. This CDR3 comprises 15 residues. J was trimmed by 4 bases and V by 3 bases; bases with no gene match: 6. As DNA, the CDR3 is TGTGCCAGCAGCGGGACTGGCGGGGGGGCAGATACGCAGTATTTT. Protein: CASSGTGGGADTQYF.

This clonotype occurred a few times. The genes are TRBV4-3 and TRBJ2-7; D may be TRBD1 (5 bases). Trimming pared 0 bases from V and 2 bases from J, leaving 11 bases between. The length of the CDR3 is 15 residues. CDR1 is LGHNA, CDR2 YSLEER, per germline. CDR3 in amino acids: CASSQDMAGTYEQYF. The CDR3, as DNA: TGCGCCAGCAGCCAAGATATGGCAGGGACCTACGAGCAGTACTTC.

For this clonotype: At one end, the junction sequence differs from germline, possibly due to a read error. This chain links TRBV5-1 with TRBJ2-3, with unresolved D. This CDR3 region has 12 residues. Germline V lookup: CDR1 SGHRS, CDR2 YFSETQ. This chain's CDR3 is CVSSLDADTQYF. The CDR3 coding sequence is TGCGTCAGCAGCTTGGACGCGGATACGCAGTATTTT.

In this sample, this clonotype turned up a few times. The chain recombines TRBV6-1 with TRBJ1-5; no clear D. This CDR3 has 15 residues. Trimming took off 0 bases at V and 0 bases at J, with 6 bases between the two ends. Germline V gene data show CDR1 as MNHNS and CDR2 as SASEGT. CDR3 residues: CASSEAAYSNQPQHF. The CDR3 nucleotides are TGTGCCAGCAGTGAAGCCGCGTATAGCAATCAGCCCCAGCATTTT.